These 12 T cell receptor beta chains came from one sample sequenced in a study of cytomegalovirus exposure and HLA in healthy donors. Use of 60 Vbeta and 13 Jbeta primers characterized the PCR. Clones were read by immunoSEQ multiplex PCR, and TCRdb kept only the in-frame ones, dropping some. Among under 150,000 clones, about two thirds were seen once, and the ten largest hold about 3.1%. Sequenced material: PBMCs. The receptor source for this set is a human donor in good health.

A few counts support this clone. V usage is TRBV7-2 and J usage is TRBJ2-1; D remains unclear. The CDR3 runs to 13 residues. In germline, CDR1 is SGHTA, CDR2 FQGNSA. Trimming removed 1 base from V and 4 bases from J, with 5 bases in between. Here the CDR3 DNA reads TGTGCCAGCAGCTTAGGCGCTTACAATGAGCAGTTCTTC. It yields the protein CASSLGAYNEQFF.

Notes on this clone: The junction does not match germline at one end; this may be a read error. The chain employs TRBV7-9 and TRBJ2-3, with unresolved D. Germline lookup yields CDR1 SEHNR and CDR2 FQNEAQ (reference sequence). CDR3 size: 17 residues. The CDR3 is CSSSPQTVQWSQDTQYF. Written as DNA, the CDR3 is TGTTCCAGCAGTCCTCAGACCGTCCAGTGGAGTCAGGATACGCAGTATTTT.

This clone was counted a single time. This chain joins TRBV15 and TRBJ2-1, with a possible D match to TRBD2 (5 bases). The CDR3 is 13 amino acids. Trimming left V 8 bases short and J 0 bases short, with 8 bases between. Germline V gene data show CDR1 as LNHNV and CDR2 as YYDKDF (reference sequence). CDR3 protein: CATRAGSYNEQFF. DNA for the CDR3: TGTGCCACCCGCGCGGGCTCCTACAATGAGCAGTTCTTC.

The rearrangement uses TRBV5-1 and TRBJ2-7; 8 bases fit TRBD2. Germline V gives CDR1 SGHRS, CDR2 YFSETQ. The V gene end was trimmed by 0 bases and the J gene end by 6 bases; junction bases not matched to a gene: 8. This CDR3 has 15 amino acids. The CDR3 DNA reads as TGCGCCAGCAGCTTGGCCACTGGGACTAGAGCCGAGCAGTACTTC. The encoded protein is CASSLATGTRAEQYF.

This chain uses TRBV28 with TRBJ1-4; possibly TRBD1 for D (5 bases). The CDR3 totals 12 residues. Trimming cost V 3 bases and J 13 bases, with 12 bases left between them. The V gene's germline CDR1 is MDHEN and CDR2 SYDVKM. The CDR3 region has the DNA TGTGCCAGCAGTTTGGGGGGGGAAGTACTGTTTTTT. As protein: CASSLGGEVLFF.

The rearrangement links TRBV21-1 to TRBJ2-2; the D call in the table, TRBD2, was not verified against the DNA. TRBV21-1 is annotated as a pseudogene. The CDR3 length is 17 residues. In DNA form, the CDR3 reads TGTGCCAGCAGCAAAGATCGCGGGACCCAGAACACCGGGGAGCTGTTTTTT. Protein sequence: CASSKDRGTQNTGELFF.

The rearrangement links TRBV7-2 to TRBJ1-2, with TRBD1 matching over 12 bases. The CDR3 is 16 residues long. CDR1 and CDR2 (germline): SGHTA, FQGNSA. V lost 4 bases, J lost 7 bases, and 10 bases stayed unmatched. The DNA of the CDR3 is TGTGCCAGCAGCTCAAGAGGGGACAGGGGGCTTCCTGGCTACACCTTC. This gives the protein CASSSRGDRGLPGYTF.

A remark on this clone: The conserved phenylalanine or tryptophan is not found at the CDR3 terminus, so this likely reflects a read error. The chain combines TRBV7-8 with TRBJ2-7, with TRBD1 identical over 7 bases. Trimming removed 1 base from V and 0 bases from J; junction bases left unmatched: 6. From germline, CDR1 is SGHVS and CDR2 FQNEAQ. There are 16 residues in the CDR3. For the CDR3, the DNA is TGTGCCAGCAGCTTAGTGAGACAGGGAAGCTCCTACGAGCAGTACCTC. This translates into CASSLVRQGSSYEQYL.

The chain is built from TRBV5-4 and TRBJ1-1; 7 bases match TRBD1. Germline CDR1 SGHNT, CDR2 YYREEE (reference sequence). With V trimmed by 4 bases and J by 3 bases, 3 bases remained unmatched. The length of the CDR3 is 13 residues. Here the CDR3 reads CASSATGDTEAFF. In DNA form, the CDR3 reads TGTGCCAGCAGCGCAACAGGGGACACTGAAGCTTTCTTT.

This rearrangement joins TRBV5-3 to TRBJ1-4; 9 nucleotides align to TRBD1. TRBV5-3 is an open reading frame, and its role is uncertain. This CDR3 spans 15 amino acids. Unmatched junction bases numbered 12, after V lost 7 bases and J lost 8 bases. In nucleotides, the CDR3 is TGTGCCAGACGGATTAGCAGGGACAGGGACGAAAAACTGTTTTTT. Translating it yields CARRISRDRDEKLFF.

A few counts support this clone. The V gene is TRBV4-1, the J gene TRBJ2-3, with 8 bases fitting TRBD2. The CDR3 loop spans 14 amino acids. The junction had 4 bases not matched to a gene; V was cut back by 4 bases and J by 4 bases. Germline CDR1 and CDR2: MGHRA and YSYEKL. In DNA form, the CDR3 reads TGCGCCAGCAGCCTTAGCGGGGTTCCAGATACGCAGTATTTT. It translates to CASSLSGVPDTQYF.

The chain links TRBV13 to TRBJ2-2, with 13 positions matching TRBD2. The germline V gene encodes CDR1 PRHDT and CDR2 FYEKMQ (reference sequence). This CDR3 contains 16 residues. Losses at the gene ends were 5 bases for V and 7 bases for J; bases not matched to a gene: 7. For the CDR3, the DNA is TGTGCCAGCAGCCCTGGGACTAGCGGGAATCACGGGGAGCTGTTTTTT. Translating it yields CASSPGTSGNHGELFF.